What follows are 4 T cell receptor beta chains derived from one specimen sequenced in a study of blood T cell repertoires in COVID-19. TCRdb's table, derived via immunoSEQ multiplex PCR, lists solely in-frame clones and lacks some. Of approximately 300,000 clones in the sample, around 90% were seen once. The sample consisted of PBMCs or T cells enriched from blood (not recorded which). The receptors originated from a woman in her twenties or thirties who had recovered from COVID-19.

The gene calls are TRBV2 and TRBJ1-1; D perhaps matches TRBD1 (6 bases). Germline CDR1 and CDR2: SNHLY and FYNNEI. The CDR3 consists of 12 residues. The ends were cut back, 10 bases at V and 2 bases at J, with 11 bases in the middle. The CDR3 DNA reads TGTGCCATCGGGGACATAAACACTGAAGCTTTCTTT. Translating it yields CAIGDINTEAFF.

The chain carries TRBV10-3 and TRBJ1-2; TRBD1 aligns across 8 bases. The CDR3 is 14 amino acids. J gave up 8 bases and V 2 bases, and 7 bases lay outside the gene matches. The V gene's germline CDR1 is ENHRY and CDR2 SYGVKD. The CDR3 loop reads CAISEPWTGRGYTF. CDR3 DNA: TGTGCCATCAGTGAGCCCTGGACAGGGAGGGGCTACACCTTC.

This clone was seen just once. The genes are TRBV11-2 and TRBJ2-7; 9 bases agree with TRBD2. CDR1 SGHAT and CDR2 FQNNGV come from the germline V gene. The V segment lost 1 base and the J segment 6 bases; nucleotides outside the gene matches: 13. The CDR3 totals 17 residues. CDR3 in DNA: TGTGCCAGCAGCTTAGTATCTAGCGGGATTCTTCTTTTCGAGCAGTACTTC. Amino acid sequence: CASSLVSSGILLFEQYF.

The V call is TRBV7-9, the J call TRBJ2-7; the D gene is possibly TRBD1 (5 bases). V was clipped by 1 base and J by 5 bases, with 12 bases between them. CDR1 is SEHNR and CDR2 is FQNEAQ in the germline V gene (reference sequence). The CDR3 is 14 residues long. The CDR3 sequence is CASSLGAGPDEQYF. The DNA for the CDR3 is TGTGCCAGCAGCTTAGGGGCAGGGCCGGACGAGCAGTACTTC.